The next 4 T cell receptor beta chains were all read from a single sample in a study of T cell responses to AZD1222 COVID-19 vaccine. Clones were read by immunoSEQ multiplex PCR, and TCRdb kept only the in-frame ones, dropping some. The sample comprises approximately 85,000 clones, around 85% of which are singletons, and roughly 6.3% rests with the top ten. Sample: peripheral blood, taken on day 0 of AZD1222 vaccination. Source of these receptors: an adult in good health.

The chain is built from TRBV2 and TRBJ1-2, with no clear D. V shed 2 bases and J shed 5 bases, with 12 bases lying between them. The CDR3 sequence is 14 residues long. Germline V CDR1 and CDR2: SNHLY, FYNNEI. CDR3 coding DNA: TGTGCCAGCAGTGAACAGTCCGTTTCTTATGGCTACACCTTC. Protein product: CASSEQSVSYGYTF.

The rearrangement uses TRBV30 and TRBJ1-4; D gene unclear. This CDR3 has 14 amino acids. With 3 bases removed from V and 2 bases from J, the gap between germline ends came to 10 bases. Looked up from germline, CDR1 is GTSNPN and CDR2 is SVGIG (reference sequence). CDR3 amino acids: CAWSGVGTNEKLFF. The CDR3 DNA is TGTGCCTGGAGCGGCGTGGGGACTAATGAAAAACTGTTTTTT. The full variable domain, in which reference TRBV30 and TRBJ1-4 provide the parts outside the CDR3, is SQTIHQWPATLVQPVGSPLSLECTVEGTSNPNLYWYRQAAGRGLQLLFYSVGIGQISSEVPQNLSASRPQDRQFILSSKKLLLSDSGFYLCAWSGVGTNEKLFFGSGTQLSVL.

This clone was counted once. The rearrangement links TRBV3-1 (or the pseudogene TRBV3-2) to TRBJ2-2, with 7 bases that match TRBD1. The V segment lost 0 bases and the J segment 6 bases; nucleotides outside the gene matches: 4. CDR1 and CDR2 (germline): LGHDT, YNNKEL (reference sequence). This CDR3 region has 15 residues. The CDR3 DNA is TGTGCCAGCAGCCAAGATCATACAGGGGCCGGGGAGCTGTTTTTT. This encodes CASSQDHTGAGELFF.

This clone was seen a handful of times. This chain connects TRBV19 to TRBJ2-2, with D uncertain. The CDR3 has 16 amino acids. Trimming removed 4 bases at V and 7 bases at J, with 19 bases between. Looked up from germline, CDR1 is LNHDA and CDR2 is SQIVND (reference sequence). The CDR3 protein is CASSKDPSGFYGELFF. CDR3 DNA: TGTGCCAGTAGTAAGGACCCGTCAGGTTTCTACGGGGAGCTGTTTTTT. The full variable domain, in which reference TRBV19 and TRBJ2-2 provide the parts outside the CDR3, is DGGITQSPKYLFRKEGQNVTLSCEQNLNHDAMYWYRQDPGQGLRLIYYSQIVNDFQKGDIAEGYSVSREKKESFPLTVTSAQKNPTAFYLCASSKDPSGFYGELFFGEGSRLTVL.